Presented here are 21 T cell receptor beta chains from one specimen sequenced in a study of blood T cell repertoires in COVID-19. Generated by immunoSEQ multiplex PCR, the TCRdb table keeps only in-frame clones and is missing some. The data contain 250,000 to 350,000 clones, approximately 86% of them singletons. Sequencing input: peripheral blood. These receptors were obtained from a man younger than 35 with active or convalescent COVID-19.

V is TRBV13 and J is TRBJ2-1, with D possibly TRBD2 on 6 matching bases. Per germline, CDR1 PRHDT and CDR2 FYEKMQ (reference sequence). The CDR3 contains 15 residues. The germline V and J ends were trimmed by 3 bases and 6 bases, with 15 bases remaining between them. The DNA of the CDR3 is TGTGCCAGCAGCTTGACTAGTTCGGATAGCAATGAGCAGTTCTTC. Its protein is CASSLTSSDSNEQFF.

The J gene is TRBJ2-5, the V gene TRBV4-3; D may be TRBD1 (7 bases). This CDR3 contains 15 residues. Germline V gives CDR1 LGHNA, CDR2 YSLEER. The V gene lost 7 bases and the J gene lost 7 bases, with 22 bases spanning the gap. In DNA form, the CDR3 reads TGCGCCAGCACCATAGGAGGGGGCCGGCCAGGGACCCAGTACTTC. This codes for CASTIGGGRPGTQYF.

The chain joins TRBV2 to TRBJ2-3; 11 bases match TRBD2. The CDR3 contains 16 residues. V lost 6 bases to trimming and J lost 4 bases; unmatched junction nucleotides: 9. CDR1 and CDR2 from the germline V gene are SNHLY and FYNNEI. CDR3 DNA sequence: TGTGCCAGCAGAACTAGACTAGCGGGACGTGCAGATACGCAGTATTTT. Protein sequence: CASRTRLAGRADTQYF. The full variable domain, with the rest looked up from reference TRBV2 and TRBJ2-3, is EPEVTQTPSHQVTQMGQEVILRCVPISNHLYFYWYRQILGQKVEFLVSFYNNEISEKSEIFDDQFSVERPDGSNFTLKIRSTKLEDSAMYFCASRTRLAGRADTQYFGPGTRLTVL.

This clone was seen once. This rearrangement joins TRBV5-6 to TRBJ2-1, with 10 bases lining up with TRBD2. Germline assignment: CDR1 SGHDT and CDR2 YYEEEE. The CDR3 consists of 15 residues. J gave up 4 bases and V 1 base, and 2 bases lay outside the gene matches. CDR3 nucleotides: TGTGCCAGCAGCTTGTTTAGCGGGGGGTACAATGAGCAGTTCTTC. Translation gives CASSLFSGGYNEQFF.

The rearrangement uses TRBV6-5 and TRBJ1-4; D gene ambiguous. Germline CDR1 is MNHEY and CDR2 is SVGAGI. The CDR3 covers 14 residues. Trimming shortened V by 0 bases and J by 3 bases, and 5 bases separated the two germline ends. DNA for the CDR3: TGTGCCAGCAGTTACTCGAGGGCTAATGAAAAACTGTTTTTT. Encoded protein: CASSYSRANEKLFF.

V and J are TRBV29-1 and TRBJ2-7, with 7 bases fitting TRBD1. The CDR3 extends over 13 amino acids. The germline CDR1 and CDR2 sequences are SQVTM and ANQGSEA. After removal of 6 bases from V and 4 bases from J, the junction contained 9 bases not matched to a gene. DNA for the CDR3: TGCAGCGTGGACTCGACAGGGCCATACGAGCAGTACTTC. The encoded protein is CSVDSTGPYEQYF.

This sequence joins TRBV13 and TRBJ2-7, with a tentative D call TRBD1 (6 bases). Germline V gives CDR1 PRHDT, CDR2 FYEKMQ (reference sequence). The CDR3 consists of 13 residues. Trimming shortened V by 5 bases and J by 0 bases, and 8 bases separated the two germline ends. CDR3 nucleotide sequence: TGTGCCAGCAGCGCGGACAGCTCCTACGAGCAGTACTTC. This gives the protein CASSADSSYEQYF.

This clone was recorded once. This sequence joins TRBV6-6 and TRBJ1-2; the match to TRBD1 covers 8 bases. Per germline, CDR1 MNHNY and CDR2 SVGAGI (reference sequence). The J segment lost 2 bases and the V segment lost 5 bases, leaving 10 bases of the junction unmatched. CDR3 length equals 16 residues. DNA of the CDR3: TGTGCCAGCAGTCAGATGGACAGGGCTGGGAACTATGGCTACACCTTC. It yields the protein CASSQMDRAGNYGYTF.

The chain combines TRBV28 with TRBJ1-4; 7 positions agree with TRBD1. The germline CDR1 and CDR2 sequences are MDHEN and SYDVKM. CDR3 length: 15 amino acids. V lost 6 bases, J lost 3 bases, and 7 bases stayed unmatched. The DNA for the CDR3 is TGTGCCAGCAGCGAGACCGGGACAGCTAATGAAAAACTGTTTTTT. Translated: CASSETGTANEKLFF.

CDR3 bases: TGCGCCAGCACCCCCGAGAGGGTTGTTGTTCGATTCAATCAGCCCCAGCATTTT. Protein sequence: CASTPERVVVRFNQPQHF. The chain is built from TRBV10-1 and TRBJ1-5, with no clear D. The CDR3 has 18 residues. Between the trimmed V and J ends, which lost 7 bases and 3 bases, there was a span of 25 bases. Germline V gene data show CDR1 as WNHNN and CDR2 as SYGVQD (reference sequence).

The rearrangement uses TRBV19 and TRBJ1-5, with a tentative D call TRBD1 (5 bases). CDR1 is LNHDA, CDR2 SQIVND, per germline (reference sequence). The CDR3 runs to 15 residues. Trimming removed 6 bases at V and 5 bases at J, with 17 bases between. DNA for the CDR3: TGTGCCAGTAGCCCTTCTAGCGGGGCTCATCAGCCCCAGCATTTT. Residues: CASSPSSGAHQPQHF. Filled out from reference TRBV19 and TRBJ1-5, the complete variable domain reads DGGITQSPKYLFRKEGQNVTLSCEQNLNHDAMYWYRQDPGQGLRLIYYSQIVNDFQKGDIAEGYSVSREKKESFPLTVTSAQKNPTAFYLCASSPSSGAHQPQHFGDGTRLSIL.

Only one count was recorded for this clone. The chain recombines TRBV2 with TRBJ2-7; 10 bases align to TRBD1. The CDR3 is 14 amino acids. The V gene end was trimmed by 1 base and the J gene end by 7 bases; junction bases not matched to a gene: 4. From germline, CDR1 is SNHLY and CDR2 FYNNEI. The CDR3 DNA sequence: TGTGCCAGCAGTGAAGGACAGGGGGCGAGGGAGCAGTACTTC. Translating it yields CASSEGQGAREQYF.

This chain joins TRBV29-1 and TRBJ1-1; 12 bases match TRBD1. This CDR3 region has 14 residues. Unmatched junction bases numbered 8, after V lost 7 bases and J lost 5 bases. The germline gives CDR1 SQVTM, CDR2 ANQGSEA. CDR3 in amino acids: CSAGTGGLVTEAFF. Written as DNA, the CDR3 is TGCAGCGCCGGGACAGGGGGCCTTGTGACTGAAGCTTTCTTT.

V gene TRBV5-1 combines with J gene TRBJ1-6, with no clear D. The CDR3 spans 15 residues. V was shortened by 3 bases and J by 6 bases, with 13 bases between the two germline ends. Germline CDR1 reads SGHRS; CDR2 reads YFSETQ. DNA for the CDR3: TGCGCCAGCAGCTGGAGTGGGGAGGCTAATTCACCCCTCCACTTT. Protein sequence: CASSWSGEANSPLHF. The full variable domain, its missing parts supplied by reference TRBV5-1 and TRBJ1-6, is KAGVTQTPRYLIKTRGQQVTLSCSPISGHRSVSWYQQTPGQGLQFLFEYFSETQRNKGNFPGRFSGRQFSNSRSEMNVSTLELGDSALYLCASSWSGEANSPLHFGNGTRLTVT.

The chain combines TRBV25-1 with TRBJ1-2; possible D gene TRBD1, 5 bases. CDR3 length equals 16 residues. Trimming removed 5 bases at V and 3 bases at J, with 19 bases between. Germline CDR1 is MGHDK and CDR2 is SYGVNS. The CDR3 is CASSPMGGREYYGYTF. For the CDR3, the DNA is TGTGCCAGCAGTCCAATGGGGGGTCGGGAGTACTATGGCTACACCTTC.

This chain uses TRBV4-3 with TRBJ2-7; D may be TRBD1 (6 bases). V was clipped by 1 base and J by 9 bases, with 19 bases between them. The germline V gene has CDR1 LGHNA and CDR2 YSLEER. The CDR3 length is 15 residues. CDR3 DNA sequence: TGCGCCAGCAGCCAAGTGACAGATCGACAGGCCCCGCAGTACTTC. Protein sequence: CASSQVTDRQAPQYF.

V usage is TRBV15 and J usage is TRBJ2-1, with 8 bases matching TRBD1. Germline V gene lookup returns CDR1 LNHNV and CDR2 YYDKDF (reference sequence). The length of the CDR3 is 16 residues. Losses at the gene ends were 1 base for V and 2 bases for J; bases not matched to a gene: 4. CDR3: CATSRGGTGPYNEQFF. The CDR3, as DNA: TGTGCCACCAGCAGAGGAGGGACAGGCCCCTACAATGAGCAGTTCTTC.

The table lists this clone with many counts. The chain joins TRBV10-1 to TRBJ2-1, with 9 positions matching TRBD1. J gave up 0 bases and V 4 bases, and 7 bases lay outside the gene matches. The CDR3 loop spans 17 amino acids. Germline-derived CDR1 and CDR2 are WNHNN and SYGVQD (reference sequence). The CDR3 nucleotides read TGCGCCAGCAGTGGCCTGGAGGGACAGGGCTCCTACAATGAGCAGTTCTTC. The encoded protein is CASSGLEGQGSYNEQFF.

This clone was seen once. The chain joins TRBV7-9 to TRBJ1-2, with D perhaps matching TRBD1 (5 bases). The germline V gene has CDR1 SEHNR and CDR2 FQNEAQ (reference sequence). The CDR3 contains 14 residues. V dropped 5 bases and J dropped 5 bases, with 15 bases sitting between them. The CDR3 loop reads CASSTYSQVYGYTF. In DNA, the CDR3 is TGTGCCAGCAGCACGTACTCACAGGTTTATGGCTACACCTTC.

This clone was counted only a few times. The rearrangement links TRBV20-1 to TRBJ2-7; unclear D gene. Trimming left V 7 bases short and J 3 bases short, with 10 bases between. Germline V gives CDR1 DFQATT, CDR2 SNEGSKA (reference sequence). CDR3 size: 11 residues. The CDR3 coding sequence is TGCAGTGTTCAGGAAAACTACGAGCAGTACTTC. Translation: CSVQENYEQYF.

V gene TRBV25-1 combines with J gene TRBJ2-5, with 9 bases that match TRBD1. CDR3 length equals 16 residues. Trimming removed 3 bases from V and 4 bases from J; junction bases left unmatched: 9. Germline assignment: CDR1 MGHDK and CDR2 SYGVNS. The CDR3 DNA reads TGTGCCAGCAGTGAGTGGGGACAGGGAGGAGCAGAGACCCAGTACTTC. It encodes CASSEWGQGGAETQYF.